These 21 T cell receptor beta chains came from one sample sequenced in a study of blood T cell repertoires in COVID-19. Some clones are missing from TCRdb's copy, which holds only in-frame ones; the method was immunoSEQ multiplex PCR. The profile shows some 270,000 clones, roughly 84% of them singletons. Input material: peripheral blood. Every receptor here comes from a human donor with COVID-19, enrolled during active disease. The donor label of this sample is uncertain.

J is TRBJ1-6 and V is TRBV5-1; TRBD1 matches at 8 bases. Germline CDR1 SGHRS, CDR2 YFSETQ. V shed 3 bases and J 6 bases; nucleotides not matched to a gene: 5. The CDR3 totals 15 residues. The CDR3 DNA is TGCGCCAGCAGCTCAGACAGGGGCGGTAATTCACCCCTCCACTTT. Protein product: CASSSDRGGNSPLHF.

J is TRBJ2-3 and V is TRBV7-3; 8 bases match TRBD2. This CDR3 has 16 residues. From germline, CDR1 is SGHTA and CDR2 FQGTGA. V was clipped by 5 bases and J by 5 bases; unmatched bases: 12. As DNA, the CDR3 is TGTGCCAGCAGCCTCCCCTCGAGCGGGAGAGAAGATACGCAGTATTTT. Protein sequence: CASSLPSSGREDTQYF.

This sequence joins TRBV29-1 and TRBJ1-5, with D uncertain. CDR3 length equals 15 residues. Between the trimmed V and J ends, which lost 4 bases and 7 bases, there was a span of 20 bases. Germline CDR1 is SQVTM and CDR2 is ANQGSEA. Here the CDR3 reads CSVAEGGSSRQPQHF. The CDR3 DNA is TGCAGCGTTGCCGAGGGCGGGTCATCTCGCCAGCCCCAGCATTTT.

V gene TRBV28 combines with J gene TRBJ2-6; 10 bases match TRBD1. The CDR3 contains 16 residues. V lost 8 bases, J lost 4 bases, and 8 bases stayed unmatched. From germline, CDR1 is MDHEN and CDR2 SYDVKM. The CDR3 protein is CASGRTGGRGANVLTF. DNA of the CDR3: TGTGCCAGCGGGCGGACAGGGGGTCGGGGGGCCAACGTCCTGACTTTC.

This sequence joins TRBV7-2 and TRBJ1-2; 7 bases are shared with TRBD1. Germline V gene lookup returns CDR1 SGHTA and CDR2 FQGNSA. The CDR3 is 14 residues long. V lost 3 bases and J lost 7; bases outside the gene matches: 8. This CDR3 reads CASSFRDSGFGYTF. CDR3 bases: TGTGCCAGCAGCTTTCGGGACAGTGGTTTTGGCTACACCTTC. Looking up the rest from reference TRBV7-2 and TRBJ1-2 gives the full variable domain: GAGVSQSPSNKVTEKGKDVELRCDPISGHTALYWYRQSLGQGLEFLIYFQGNSAPDKSGLPSDRFSAERTGGSVSTLTIQRTQQEDSAVYLCASSFRDSGFGYTFGSGTRLTVV.

This clone showed up just once. The rearrangement joins TRBV18 to TRBJ2-3, with a tentative D call TRBD2 (6 bases). Trimming cost V 6 bases and J 7 bases, with 17 bases left between them. Germline V CDR1 and CDR2: KGHSH, LQKENI. The length of the CDR3 is 14 residues. This CDR3 is CASSLAERGNTQYF. The CDR3 nucleotides are TGTGCCAGCTCGTTAGCGGAGAGAGGTAATACGCAGTATTTT.

The chain has TRBV28 and TRBJ1-3; 8 positions agree with TRBD1. Germline assignment: CDR1 MDHEN and CDR2 SYDVKM. Unmatched junction bases numbered 7, after V lost 6 bases and J lost 6 bases. The CDR3 is made up of 14 amino acids. CDR3 amino acids: CASSYQGALNTIYF. In DNA, the CDR3 is TGTGCCAGCAGCTATCAGGGGGCCTTAAACACCATATATTTT.

The V gene is TRBV10-3, the J gene TRBJ1-1; 10 bases are a match to TRBD1. Germline V gene sequence: CDR1 ENHRY, CDR2 SYGVKD. CDR3 size: 15 residues. The V and J ends lost 0 bases and 6 bases, in that order; junction bases with no gene match: 4. CDR3 nucleotide sequence: TGTGCCATCAGTGAGTCTCCCGGACAGGGGGCTGAAGCTTTCTTT. Protein: CAISESPGQGAEAFF.

This clone was counted many times. The genes are TRBV4-1 and TRBJ1-4, with 10 positions matching TRBD1. The CDR3 runs 16 residues. J was trimmed by 7 bases and V by 1 base; bases with no gene match: 6. Germline lookup yields CDR1 MGHRA and CDR2 YSYEKL. CDR3 coding DNA: TGCGCCAGCAGCCAAGTAGGGACAGGGGTGGGTGAAAAACTGTTTTTT. Protein product: CASSQVGTGVGEKLFF.

V usage is TRBV18 and J usage is TRBJ2-1, with D possibly matching TRBD2 (6 bases). The V gene lost 3 bases and the J gene lost 7 bases, with 16 bases spanning the gap. Germline CDR1 KGHSH, CDR2 LQKENI. This CDR3 is 15 amino acids long. The chain's CDR3 is CASSPTGEFENEQFF. For the CDR3, the DNA is TGTGCCAGCTCACCCACGGGGGAGTTTGAGAATGAGCAGTTCTTC.

The rearrangement links TRBV20-1 to TRBJ1-1; D is perhaps TRBD1 (6 bases). Trimming removed 3 bases from V and 1 base from J, with 18 bases in between. CDR1 is DFQATT, CDR2 SNEGSKA, per germline (reference sequence). This CDR3 contains 16 residues. The CDR3 DNA reads TGCAGTGCTAGTGGGGTCACCGGGACAACGAACACTGAAGCTTTCTTT. Translating it yields CSASGVTGTTNTEAFF.

The table lists this clone with a count of one. The V call is TRBV28, the J call TRBJ1-1; D uncertain. Deletions cut 6 bases from V and 8 bases from J, with 13 bases between. The CDR3 runs to 12 residues. Germline assignment: CDR1 MDHEN and CDR2 SYDVKM. The CDR3 DNA is TGTGCCAGCAGCGATCCGGGAGTCGAAGCTTTCTTT. Encoded protein: CASSDPGVEAFF.

The chain couples TRBV9 to TRBJ1-1, with 7 bases fitting TRBD1. The germline V gene has CDR1 SGDLS and CDR2 YYNGEE. Trimming removed 2 bases from V and 2 bases from J; junction bases left unmatched: 9. The CDR3 sequence is 16 residues long. The CDR3 DNA reads as TGTGCCAGCAGCGTGAGTCGGGACAGAGTAAACACTGAAGCTTTCTTT. Its translation: CASSVSRDRVNTEAFF.

This chain connects TRBV27 to TRBJ1-6; TRBD1 agrees at 9 bases. CDR1 and CDR2 from the germline V gene are MNHEY and SMNVEV (reference sequence). The J segment lost 16 bases and the V segment lost 4 bases, leaving 8 bases of the junction unmatched. The CDR3 runs to 13 residues. The CDR3 DNA is TGTGCCAGCAGTTACCGGGACAGGGAAGCTCTCCACTTT. This codes for CASSYRDREALHF.

The chain employs TRBV28 and TRBJ1-5; TRBD1 matches at 7 bases. In germline, CDR1 is MDHEN, CDR2 SYDVKM. With V trimmed by 2 bases and J by 1 base, 5 bases remained unmatched. The CDR3 is 16 residues long. CDR3 nucleotide sequence: TGTGCCAGCAGTTTACAACAGGGGAAAAGCAATCAGCCCCAGCATTTT. Translation gives CASSLQQGKSNQPQHF.

J is TRBJ2-7 and V is TRBV10-3; 8 nucleotides agree with TRBD2. The germline V gene has CDR1 ENHRY and CDR2 SYGVKD. The trim removed 6 bases at V and 3 bases at J, leaving 7 bases unmatched. This CDR3 region has 14 residues. CDR3 in amino acids: CAISFSAGGYEQYF. The CDR3 coding sequence is TGTGCCATCAGCTTCTCGGCGGGGGGCTACGAGCAGTACTTC.

The V gene is TRBV27, the J gene TRBJ2-7, with TRBD2 matching 10 bases. There are 14 residues in the CDR3. Trimming at V came to 6 bases and at J to 6 bases, leaving 8 bases not matched to a gene. The germline CDR1 and CDR2 sequences are MNHEY and SMNVEV (reference sequence). In DNA form, the CDR3 reads TGTGCCAGCAGCAAGTCTAGCGGGAGTCGCGAGCAGTACTTC. Translating it yields CASSKSSGSREQYF.

In the case of this clone: The sample holds other DNA sequences that translate to the same CDR3. The V and J genes are TRBV11-2 and TRBJ1-4, with 8 positions matching TRBD1. The CDR3 totals 15 residues. Losses at the gene ends were 5 bases for V and 8 bases for J; bases not matched to a gene: 10. Germline CDR1 is SGHAT and CDR2 is FQNNGV. DNA of the CDR3: TGTGCCAGCAGCATCGACAGGGGAAGTGGGGAAAAACTGTTTTTT. It translates to CASSIDRGSGEKLFF.

The chain combines TRBV6-5 with TRBJ2-2, with 8 bases identical to TRBD1. This CDR3 region has 14 residues. Losses at the gene ends were 7 bases for V and 4 bases for J; bases not matched to a gene: 5. Germline V gives CDR1 MNHEY, CDR2 SVGAGI. The chain's CDR3 is CASTGGGATGELFF. CDR3 in DNA: TGTGCCAGCACAGGGGGCGGGGCCACCGGGGAGCTGTTTTTT.

This rearrangement joins TRBV10-3 to TRBJ1-6; D is unclear. V was shortened by 3 bases and J by 0 bases, with 12 bases between the two germline ends. In germline, CDR1 is ENHRY, CDR2 SYGVKD. This CDR3 region has 17 residues. The CDR3: CAISDNLVSSYNSPLHF. The CDR3 bases are TGTGCCATCAGTGACAATTTGGTCAGCTCCTATAATTCACCCCTCCACTTT.

The V and J genes are TRBV5-1 and TRBJ2-5, with 11 bases that match TRBD1. Per the germline V gene, CDR1 is SGHRS and CDR2 is YFSETQ. With 4 bases clipped from V and 5 bases from J, the junction kept 4 bases outside the gene matches. CDR3 size: 14 residues. In nucleotides, the CDR3 is TGCGCCAGCAGCGGACAGGGGGCGTGGGAGACCCAGTACTTC. This codes for CASSGQGAWETQYF.